The rows below give T cell receptor beta chains drawn from one sample of a study of blood T cell repertoires in COVID-19. Produced via immunoSEQ multiplex PCR; TCRdb's table is partial and in-frame only. The table records around 110,000 clones, 84% of them present only once. Sequenced input: peripheral blood. The receptors originated from a human donor in a cohort sampled during active COVID-19. Both conserved end residues are part of each CDR3. D genes are given only for firm matches. The listing skips clone size in some rows; elsewhere it reads once, few, many or a size class.

>TRBD2|18|NA|TRBJ2-2|TRBV30
TGTGCCTGGAGCGCGCCGGGACTAGCGGGAGTTCACACCGGGGAGCTGTTTTTT
CAWSAPGLAGVHTGELFF
>TRBD2|16|once|TRBJ2-3|TRBV27
TGTGCCAGCAGTCCCTCACTAGCGGGAGGGGCAGATACGCAGTATTTT
CASSPSLAGGADTQYF
>NA|14|NA|TRBJ2-2|TRBV10-3
TGTGCCATCAGTGAGCGGGAGTATACCGGGGAGCTGTTTTTT
CAISEREYTGELFF
>TRBD1|14|NA|TRBJ1-2|TRBV6-5
TGTGCCAGCAGGAGGACAGGGGGCAACTATGGCTACACCTTC
CASRRTGGNYGYTF
>NA|16|NA|TRBJ2-5|TRBV19
TGTGCCAGTAGTATCGGAACTCCGAACGACCGGGGGACCCAGTACTTC
CASSIGTPNDRGTQYF
>TRBD2|16|NA|TRBJ2-3|TRBV27
TGTGCCAGCCGGGGGGCCAGCGGGAGATCCCCAGATACGCAGTATTTT
CASRGASGRSPDTQYF
>TRBD2|15|NA|TRBJ2-1|TRBV5-1
TGCGCCAGCAGCTTACCGGGACTAGATCTTAATGAGCAGTTCTTC
CASSLPGLDLNEQFF
>TRBD2|15|NA|TRBJ2-5|TRBV25-1
TGTGCCAGCAGTTTAGCGGGGCTGTACCAAGAGACCCAGTACTTC
CASSLAGLYQETQYF
>TRBD1|15|NA|TRBJ1-1|TRBV27
TGTGCCAGCAGTTTATACGGGACAGGGGTTGTACGAGCTTTCTTT
CASSLYGTGVVRAFF
>NA|13|NA|TRBJ1-1|TRBV5-1
TGCGCCAGCAGCTTGAACAGGGACACTGAAGCTTTCTTT
CASSLNRDTEAFF
>NA|13|NA|TRBJ1-6|TRBV6-2/TRBV6-3
TGTGCCAGCAGCCTATCAGGGCGGTCACCCCTCCACTTT
CASSLSGRSPLHF
>NA|13|NA|TRBJ1-5|TRBV6-1
TGTGCCAGCAGTGACATTAGCAATCAGCCCCAGCATTTT
CASSDISNQPQHF
>NA|17|once|TRBJ1-4|TRBV6-2/TRBV6-3
TGTGCCAGCAGTTACTATCTTCCAGGTGCAACTAATGAAAAACTGTTTTTT
CASSYYLPGATNEKLFF
>TRBD1|14|once|TRBJ2-2|TRBV18
TGTGCCAGCTCAAAACAGGGGGACACCGGGGAGCTGTTTTTT
CASSKQGDTGELFF
>TRBD1|15|few|TRBJ1-5|TRBV19
TGTGCCAGTAGTGGGACAGGGTCGGGGGGAGAGCCCCAGCATTTT
CASSGTGSGGEPQHF
>TRBD2|17|NA|TRBJ2-3|TRBV4-2
TGTGCCAGCAGCCAAGGCGCTAGCGGGAGGAACACAGATACGCAGTATTTT
CASSQGASGRNTDTQYF
>TRBD2|15|NA|TRBJ2-3|TRBV6-6
TGTGCCAGCCGGTCGGGGACTACTAGCACAGATACGCAGTATTTT
CASRSGTTSTDTQYF
>NA|13|NA|TRBJ1-1|TRBV11-3
TGTGCCAGCAGCTTCGGAGGAAACACTGAAGCTTTCTTT
CASSFGGNTEAFF
>NA|12|NA|TRBJ2-2|TRBV2
TGTGCCAGCAGTGTTAGCACCGGGGAGCTGTTTTTT
CASSVSTGELFF
>TRBD2|19|NA|TRBJ2-3|TRBV29-1
TGCAGCGTTGAAGAAAGGTCTAGCGGGAGGGTATTTCAAACAGATACGCAGTATTTT
CSVEERSSGRVFQTDTQYF
>NA|18|once|TRBJ1-1|TRBV4-1
TGCGCCAGCAGCCACCCTACCCTTCCGGTATCTCCGAACACTGAAGCTTTCTTT
CASSHPTLPVSPNTEAFF
>NA|15|NA|TRBJ1-2|TRBV4-3
TGCGCCAGCAGCCAGCAACAGGGTTGGGCCTATGGCTACACCTTC
CASSQQQGWAYGYTF
>NA|14|NA|TRBJ2-1|TRBV7-9
TGTGCCAGCAGCTTAGCGGGAGGGGGGAATGAGCAGTTCTTC
CASSLAGGGNEQFF
>TRBD2|12|once|TRBJ2-7|TRBV7-9
TGTGCCAGCAGCGTGACGGGGGGAGAGCAGTACTTC
CASSVTGGEQYF
>TRBD2|16|NA|TRBJ2-5|TRBV19
TGTGCCAGTAGCAACGAGGGACTAGCGGGAAAAGAGACCCAGTACTTC
CASSNEGLAGKETQYF
>NA|12|NA|TRBJ2-1|TRBV28
TGTGCCAGCAGTCCTCCGAGGGGCAGGGGATTCTTC
CASSPPRGRGFF
>NA|15|NA|TRBJ1-2|TRBV15
TGTGCCACCAGCAGGCCCGGGACACCAAACTATGGCTACACCTTC
CATSRPGTPNYGYTF
>TRBD1|16|once|TRBJ1-6|TRBV2
TGTGCCAGCAGGCGTTTTACAGGGGGCCGAAATTCACCCCTCCACTTT
CASRRFTGGRNSPLHF
>NA|15|few|TRBJ2-2|TRBV19
TGTGCCAGTAGTACGGGGACATATAACACCGGGGAGCTGTTTTTT
CASSTGTYNTGELFF
>NA|13|NA|TRBJ2-3|TRBV5-1
TGCGCCAGCAGCCCGGGACACACAGATACGCAGTATTTT
CASSPGHTDTQYF
>TRBD2|15|NA|TRBJ2-2|TRBV19
TGTGCCAGTAGCCTACTAGCGGGAGCGGCCGGGGAGCTGTTTTTT
CASSLLAGAAGELFF
>NA|14|NA|TRBJ2-1|TRBV5-6
TGTGCCAGCAGCTACATAAGGGGGACCGATGAGCAGTTCTTC
CASSYIRGTDEQFF
>NA|13|once|TRBJ2-5|TRBV3-1/TRBV3-2
TGTGCCAGCAGCCAAGATTCCCTCGCTGCGTCGTACTTC
CASSQDSLAASYF
>TRBD2|15|NA|TRBJ2-7|TRBV27
TGTGCCACCATCGGGGGGTTACCCTTTGGCCACGAGCAGTACTTC
CATIGGLPFGHEQYF
>TRBD1|14|NA|TRBJ1-2|TRBV7-8
TGTGCCAGCAGCTTAGCATGGGACAGGCGTCATCTCACCTTC
CASSLAWDRRHLTF
>TRBD1|15|NA|TRBJ2-3|TRBV5-1
TGCGCCAGCAGCTTGGAAGGGGGCGGTACAGATACGCAGTATTTT
CASSLEGGGTDTQYF
>NA|14|NA|TRBJ2-1|TRBV7-9
TGTGCCAGCAGCCGGACAGCAACCTACAATGAGCAGTTCTTC
CASSRTATYNEQFF
>NA|15|NA|TRBJ2-5|TRBV7-2
TGTGCCAGCAGCTCCAGATGGGACACAGAAGAGACCCAGTACTTC
CASSSRWDTEETQYF
>NA|12|NA|TRBJ1-5|TRBV7-9
TGTGCCAGCAGCTTAGCGAGTCAGCCCCAGCATTTT
CASSLASQPQHF
>NA|14|NA|TRBJ1-1|TRBV5-6
TGTGCCAGCAGCTTGATGCAGATGAACACTGAAGCTTTCTTT
CASSLMQMNTEAFF
>NA|15|NA|TRBJ2-1|TRBV19
TGTGCCAGTAGTATAGCCAGAGACATCTACAATGAGCAGTTCTTC
CASSIARDIYNEQFF
>NA|15|NA|TRBJ2-1|TRBV5-1
TGCGCCAGCAGCTTGGAGGTGCGGGGCTACAATGAGCAGTTCTTC
CASSLEVRGYNEQFF
>TRBD2|16|once|TRBJ2-7|TRBV2
TGTGCCAGCAGCGGCTATGCTAGCGGGATTCCCCACGAGCAGTACTTC
CASSGYASGIPHEQYF
>TRBD2|16|NA|TRBJ2-1|TRBV14
TGTGCCAGCAGCCAAGAGGGGGGGTGGTCCTACAATGAGCAGTTCTTC
CASSQEGGWSYNEQFF
>TRBD2|14|few|TRBJ2-2|TRBV7-9
TGTGCCAGCAGACTCGGGGGTAGCGGGAGCCCGCTGTTTTTT
CASRLGGSGSPLFF
>NA|17|NA|TRBJ1-1|TRBV18
TGTGCCAGCTCACTCCTCTCGCAGGGTGACTTCAACACTGAAGCTTTCTTT
CASSLLSQGDFNTEAFF
>TRBD2|16|NA|TRBJ2-2|TRBV9
TGTGCCAGCAGCGTAGAGGGTAGCGGGAGGTCCGGGGAGCTGTTTTTT
CASSVEGSGRSGELFF
>NA|12|few|TRBJ1-2|TRBV12-3/TRBV12-4
TGTGCCAGCAGGGGGGGAATCGGCTCCTCGACCTTC
CASRGGIGSSTF
>TRBD2|14|NA|TRBJ2-7|TRBV3-1/TRBV3-2
TGTGCCAGCGGGGTAGCGGGAGGGCGCGGCGAGCAGTACTTC
CASGVAGGRGEQYF
>NA|14|few|TRBJ1-5|TRBV4-3
TGCGCCAGCAGCCAAGATGGCGGGAATCAGCCCCAGCATTTT
CASSQDGGNQPQHF
>NA|13|once|TRBJ2-1|TRBV6-5
TGTGCCAGCAGTTACTCGTTAGTCTCTGAGCAGTTCTTC
CASSYSLVSEQFF
>NA|14|NA|TRBJ1-1|TRBV7-2
TGTGCCAGCAGCTTCCGGGGATGGAACACTGAAGCTTTCTTT
CASSFRGWNTEAFF
>NA|14|NA|TRBJ2-2|TRBV6-4
TGTGCCAGCAGTGAATCAGGGATGACCGGGGAGCTGTTTTTT
CASSESGMTGELFF
>NA|16|NA|TRBJ1-2|TRBV30
TGTGCCTGGACCGGTAGGAGGGCACGGCCCTTAGATGGCTACACCTTC
CAWTGRRARPLDGYTF
>NA|13|NA|TRBJ1-5|TRBV20-1
TGCAGTGCTAGTTTGGGCAGCAATCAGCCCCAGCATTTT
CSASLGSNQPQHF
>TRBD1|15|NA|TRBJ1-3|TRBV28
TGTGCCAGCAGTCCTCCAGGGACAGCTGGAAACACCATATATTTT
CASSPPGTAGNTIYF
>NA|16|NA|TRBJ2-7|TRBV27
TGTGCCAGCAGTCCCGAAACCTCGGGACTGACCTACGAGCAGTACTTC
CASSPETSGLTYEQYF
>NA|14|NA|TRBJ1-4|TRBV30
TGTGCCTGGGCGCCAGTTTCAACTAATGAAAAACTGTTTTTT
CAWAPVSTNEKLFF
>NA|15|few|TRBJ1-3|TRBV18
TGTGCCAGCTCACCACCGGGACTCTCTGGAAACACCATATATTTT
CASSPPGLSGNTIYF
>NA|16|NA|TRBJ2-7|TRBV27
TGTGCCAGCGTTGCGACCTACTCGAGGAACTCCTACGAGCAGTACTTC
CASVATYSRNSYEQYF